The clone carrying this TCR beta chain occurred a few times. Its antigen is not identified. Generation of bulk TCR libraries relied on previously described methods and listed TCR primers. TCRdb passed the PCR reads through MiXCR, listing each CDR3 protein once. The sample has about half a million distinct CDR3 sequences; under 30% are singletons. The V gene's germline CDR1 is MGHRA and CDR2 YSYEKL. V dropped 3 bases and J dropped 6; count of bases not matched to a gene: 5. CDR3 size: 14 residues. The authors gated naive CD8 T cells as CD8+CD4-CCR7+CD45RA+ for sorting. This record belongs to a study of molecular identifiers for immune sequencing clone quantification. Study overall: RNA, taken in replicates from about 20,000 or 100,000 naive CD8 cells, was split five ways, with four sequenced. Whole-study results and caveats: Single-cell amounts of spiked Jurkat TCR RNA were reportedly detectable among approximately 1 million naive cells.

The chain has TRBV4-1 and TRBJ1-1, with 9 nucleotides matching TRBD1. The sequenced sample consisted of naive CD8+ T cells from blood, with Jurkat cell RNA spiked in. Subset in this sample: FACS-sorted CD8+CD4-CCR7+CD45RA+ naive T cells. This sequence was found in a human donor in good health. Some libraries in this study had Jurkat cell RNA spiked in. The CDR3 sequence is CASSQRTGVAEAFF. The CDR3, as DNA: TGCGCCAGCAGCCAGAGGACAGGGGTCGCTGAAGCTTTCTTT.